Below, 6 T cell receptor beta chains from the same sample are listed, as sequenced in a study of T-cell reconstitution after alpha-beta-depleted transplantation in children. A TCRbeta library incorporating unique molecular identifiers was prepared. MiXCR was run by TCRdb on the PCR reads, yielding one entry per CDR3 protein. Of about 97,000 distinct CDR3 sequences in the sample, under 9% are singletons; the top ten hold about a sixth. The sample was PBMCs, taken before TCRalphabeta/CD19-depleted stem cell transplant. The receptors shown here come from a boy aged 2 to 10 with acute lymphoblastic leukemia, due to receive a stem cell transplant.

This clonotype was detected a few times. The chain recombines TRBV6-2 or TRBV6-3 with TRBJ2-7; 9 nucleotides agree with TRBD1. CDR1 and CDR2 (germline): MNHEY, SVGEGT. This CDR3 comprises 22 residues. Germline trimming cut 6 bases from V and 5 bases from J; bases unmatched to any gene: 32. CDR3 in DNA: TGTGCCAGCAGCGCTAGGACAGGGGACTTTACTAAACTCCGCTCTCCCCTTCACGAGCAGTACTTC. Amino acids: CASSARTGDFTKLRSPLHEQYF.

This clonotype occurred a few times. V usage is TRBV12-3 or TRBV12-4 and J usage is TRBJ2-5; D gene ambiguous. This CDR3 spans 14 amino acids. Deletions cut 8 bases from V and 0 bases from J, with 13 bases between. CDR3 DNA sequence: TGTGCCAGCGGACCGAATACGTACCAAGAGACCCAGTACTTC. Translation gives CASGPNTYQETQYF.

This clonotype has ten or more counts. The chain uses TRBV20-1 and TRBJ1-4; D perhaps matches TRBD1 (5 bases). Germline CDR1 DFQATT, CDR2 SNEGSKA (reference sequence). V lost 6 bases to trimming and J lost 10 bases, with 21 bases between them. The CDR3 sequence is 14 residues long. The CDR3, as DNA: TGCAGTGCCGGGGGGGAGCTCAAAGGTGGAAAACTGTTTTTT. This codes for CSAGGELKGGKLFF.

This clonotype was detected ten times or more. The chain carries TRBV4-2 and TRBJ2-1; 10 bases are shared with TRBD2. The CDR3 runs 15 residues. Trimming at V came to 3 bases and at J to 3 bases, leaving 2 bases not matched to a gene. Per germline, CDR1 LGHNA and CDR2 YNFKEQ. CDR3 DNA: TGTGCCAGCAGCCAGAGGACTAGCGGCTACAATGAGCAGTTCTTC. Protein: CASSQRTSGYNEQFF.

This clonotype was counted ten times or more. J is TRBJ2-2 and V is TRBV6-4; TRBD2 matches at 7 bases. This CDR3 is 15 amino acids long. CDR1 is MRHNA, CDR2 SNTAGT, per germline. The J segment lost 2 bases and the V segment lost 2 bases, leaving 2 bases of the junction unmatched. As DNA, the CDR3 is TGTGCCAGCAGTGACAGCGGGGTAAACACCGGGGAGCTGTTTTTT. Translated: CASSDSGVNTGELFF.

This clonotype came up a few times. This chain links TRBV20-1 with TRBJ2-2, with 8 bases fitting TRBD2. The CDR3 consists of 14 residues. V trimming: 6 bases; J trimming: 3 bases; junction bases outside the gene matches: 6. Per the germline V gene, CDR1 is DFQATT and CDR2 is SNEGSKA (reference sequence). The CDR3 sequence: CSAARGADTGELFF. For the CDR3, the DNA is TGCAGTGCCGCGCGGGGGGCCGACACCGGGGAGCTGTTTTTT.